This T cell receptor beta chain was captured by sequencing in a study of blood T cell repertoires in COVID-19. For the study at large: PBMCs, B-cell-depleted T cells, or T cells provided the cDNA or gDNA that made up the material.

The V gene's germline CDR1 is MDHEN and CDR2 SYDVKM. CDR3 length equals 14 residues. V was cut by 2 bases and J by 7 bases, with 15 bases left in between. Participants' own reports of clinical history determined their cohort assignment. Donors of Cohort 3 who recovered were those that had two negative PCRs, clearance, or symptom resolution. The table came from immunoSEQ multiplex PCR; TCRdb's copy has only in-frame clones and leaves some out. The table has 250,000 to 300,000 clones, roughly 85% seen once. The specimen was PBMCs or T cells enriched from blood (not recorded which). The genes are TRBV28 and TRBJ2-7; D possibly corresponds to TRBD1 (6 bases). This sequence originates from a woman in her forties or fifties who had recovered from COVID-19. CDR3 in amino acids: CASSLGQKPWEQYF. The CDR3 DNA is TGTGCCAGCAGTTTAGGACAGAAGCCTTGGGAGCAGTACTTC. The full variable domain, rest sourced from reference TRBV28 and TRBJ2-7, is DVKVTQSSRYLVKRTGEKVFLECVQDMDHENMFWYRQDPGLGLRLIYFSYDVKMKEKGDIPEGYSVSREKKERFSLILESASTNQTSMYLCASSLGQKPWEQYFGPGTRLTVT.